This T cell receptor beta chain is drawn from a study of T cells in women clearing cervical HPV infection. Comment on this clone: Its antigen is not known. The read stops 3 residues short of the end of the CDR3; the missing end is completed from the germline J gene. Additional DNA sequences in this sample encode the identical CDR3.

TCR beta CDR3 amplified by multiplex PCR from about 1200 ng genomic DNA. This table comes from immunoSEQ multiplex PCR, and its TCRdb copy is limited to in-frame clones, with some not included. The sample has tens of thousands of clones. This CDR3 region has 16 residues. CDR1 and CDR2 from the germline V gene are KGHSH and LQKENI. Notes on the study in general: Cases carried less TRBV6-7 than controls: approximately 0.1% versus 0.16%.

The specimen was blood buffy coat. The chain carries TRBV18 and TRBJ1-1, with 8 bases that match TRBD1. The TCR sequence derives from a woman aged 18 to 75 with a cervical HPV16 infection that either progressed to CIN3+ or cleared (not recorded which). CDR3 sequence reads: CASSPPLGTGPPTAFF. The CDR3 DNA, read in part, is TGTGCCAGCTCACCACCACTCGGGACAGGCCCACCGACC.